This TCR beta chain was recorded in a study of blood T cell repertoires in COVID-19. Across the whole study: Acute-phase and convalescent COVID-19 samples originated in the United States, Italy and Spain.

Per the original methods: Estimates of nucleated cell counts were drawn from the amplification of reference gene primers. Here immunoSEQ multiplex PCR was the method, and the copy in TCRdb shows in-frame clones only, minus some. The V and J calls and clone size are taken from that table; D and trimming were inferred from the DNA. The data contain hundreds of thousands of clones, around 83% of them singletons. This CDR3 contains 12 residues. Between the trimmed V and J ends, which lost 7 bases and 2 bases, there was a span of 7 bases. From germline, CDR1 is MNHEY and CDR2 SVGAGI. This TCR came from a woman aged 45-59 years with acute or convalescent COVID-19. Sequencing was done on a sample of peripheral blood. The chain links TRBV6-5 to TRBJ2-3; D gene ambiguous. The CDR3 here is CASTFYTDTQYF. The CDR3 DNA reads as TGTGCCAGCACTTTCTACACAGATACGCAGTATTTT.